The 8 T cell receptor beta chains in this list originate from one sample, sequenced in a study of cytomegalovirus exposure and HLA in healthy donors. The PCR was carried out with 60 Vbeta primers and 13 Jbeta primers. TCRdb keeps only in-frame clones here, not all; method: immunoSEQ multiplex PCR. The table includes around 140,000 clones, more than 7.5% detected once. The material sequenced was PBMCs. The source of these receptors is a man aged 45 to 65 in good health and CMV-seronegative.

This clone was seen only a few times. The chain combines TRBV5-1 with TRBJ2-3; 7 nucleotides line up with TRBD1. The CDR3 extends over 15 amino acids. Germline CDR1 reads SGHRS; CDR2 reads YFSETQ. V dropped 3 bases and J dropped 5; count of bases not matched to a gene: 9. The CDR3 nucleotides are TGCGCCAGCAGCTCTACAGGGGATCCCAGAGATACGCAGTATTTT. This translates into CASSSTGDPRDTQYF.

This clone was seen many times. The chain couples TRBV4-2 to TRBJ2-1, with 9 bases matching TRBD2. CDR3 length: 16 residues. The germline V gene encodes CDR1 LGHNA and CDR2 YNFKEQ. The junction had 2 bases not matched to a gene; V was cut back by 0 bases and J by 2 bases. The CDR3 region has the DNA TGTGCCAGCAGCCAAGATGGCGGGGGGGCCTACAATGAGCAGTTCTTC. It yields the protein CASSQDGGGAYNEQFF.

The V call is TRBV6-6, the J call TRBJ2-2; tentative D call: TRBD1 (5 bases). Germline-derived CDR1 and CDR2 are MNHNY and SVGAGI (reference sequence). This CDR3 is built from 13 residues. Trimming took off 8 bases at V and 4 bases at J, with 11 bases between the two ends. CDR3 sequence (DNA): TGTGCCAGCCGGACAAGGGGCACCGGGGAGCTGTTTTTT. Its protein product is CASRTRGTGELFF.

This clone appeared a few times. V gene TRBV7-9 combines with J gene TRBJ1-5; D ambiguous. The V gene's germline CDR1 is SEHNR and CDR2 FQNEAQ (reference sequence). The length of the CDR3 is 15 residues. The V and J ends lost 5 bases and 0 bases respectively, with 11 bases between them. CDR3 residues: CASSPSQNSNQPQHF. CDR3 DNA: TGTGCCAGCAGCCCGAGTCAAAATAGCAATCAGCCCCAGCATTTT.

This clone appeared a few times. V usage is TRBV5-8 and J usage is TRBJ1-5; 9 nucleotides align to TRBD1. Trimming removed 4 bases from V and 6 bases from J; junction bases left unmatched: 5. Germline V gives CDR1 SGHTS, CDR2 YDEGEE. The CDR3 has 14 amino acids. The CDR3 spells CASSPGTGTQPQHF. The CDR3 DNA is TGTGCCAGCAGCCCTGGGACAGGGACTCAGCCCCAGCATTTT.

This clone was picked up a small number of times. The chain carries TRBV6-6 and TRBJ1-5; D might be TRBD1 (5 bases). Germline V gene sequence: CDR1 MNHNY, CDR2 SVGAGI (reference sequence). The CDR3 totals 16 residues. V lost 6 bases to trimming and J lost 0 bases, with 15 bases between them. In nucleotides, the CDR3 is TGTGCCAGCAGCCTGGGGCGAGTGGATAGCAATCAGCCCCAGCATTTT. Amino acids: CASSLGRVDSNQPQHF.

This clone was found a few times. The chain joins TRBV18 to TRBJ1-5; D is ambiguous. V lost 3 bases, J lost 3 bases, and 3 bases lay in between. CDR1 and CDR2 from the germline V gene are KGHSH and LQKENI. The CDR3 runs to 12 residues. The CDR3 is CASSPYNQPQHF. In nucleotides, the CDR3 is TGTGCCAGCTCACCGTACAATCAGCCCCAGCATTTT. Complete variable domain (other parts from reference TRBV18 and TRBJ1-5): NAGVMQNPRHLVRRRGQEARLRCSPMKGHSHVYWYRQLPEEGLKFMVYLQKENIIDESGMPKERFSAEFPKEGPSILRIQQVVRGDSAAYFCASSPYNQPQHFGDGTRLSIL.

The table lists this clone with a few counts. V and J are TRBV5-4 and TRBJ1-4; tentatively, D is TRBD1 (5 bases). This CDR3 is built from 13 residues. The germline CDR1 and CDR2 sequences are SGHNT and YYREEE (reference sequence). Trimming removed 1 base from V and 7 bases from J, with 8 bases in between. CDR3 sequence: CASSLQGGEKLFF. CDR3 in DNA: TGTGCCAGCAGCTTGCAGGGTGGTGAAAAACTGTTTTTT.